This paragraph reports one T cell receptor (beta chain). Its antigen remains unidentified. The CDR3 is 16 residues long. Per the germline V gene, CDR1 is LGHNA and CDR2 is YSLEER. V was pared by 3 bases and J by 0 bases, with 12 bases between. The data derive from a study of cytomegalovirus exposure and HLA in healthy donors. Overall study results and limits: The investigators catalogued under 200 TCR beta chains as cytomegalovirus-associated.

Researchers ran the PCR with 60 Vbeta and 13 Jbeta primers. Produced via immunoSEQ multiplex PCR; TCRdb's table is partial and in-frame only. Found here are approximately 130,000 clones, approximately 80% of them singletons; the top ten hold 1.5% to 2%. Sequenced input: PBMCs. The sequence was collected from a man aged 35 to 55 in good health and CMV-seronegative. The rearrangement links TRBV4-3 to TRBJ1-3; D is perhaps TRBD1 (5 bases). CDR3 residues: CASSQAGYNSGNTIYF. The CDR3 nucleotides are TGCGCCAGCAGCCAGGCAGGGTATAACTCTGGAAACACCATATATTTT.